The present T cell receptor (beta chain) was sequenced within a study of shared clonotypes between healthy human individuals. Study information: Sampling drew on donors who were a couple of women and a few men aged 18 to 49. Notes on the study in general: Among the subsets, naive ones generally showed larger estimated richness than memory ones.

A remark on this clone: No antigen is known for it.

Naive CD8 isolation took CD45RO-negative cells positively selected for CCR7 and excluded terminally differentiated effector memory CD45RA+ cells. CDR1 SGHAT and CDR2 FQNNGV come from the germline V gene. V lost 5 bases to trimming and J lost 6 bases; unmatched junction nucleotides: 10. This CDR3 has 16 residues. Genomic DNA of every subset was divided equally among multiple immunoSEQ plates. Original processing notes: With immunoSEQ giving junction-only sequences and no quality scores, filtering differed. The table came from immunoSEQ multiplex PCR; TCRdb's copy has only in-frame clones and leaves some out. The V and J calls and clone size are taken from that table; D and trimming were inferred from the DNA. Among about 2.1 million clones, about 93% were seen once, and the ten largest hold more than 1.5%.

J is TRBJ2-2 and V is TRBV11-2, with 9 nucleotides matching TRBD1. The source of this sequence is a young man in good health. Some clones in this sample may be carry-over from other donors' samples. The sample comprised naive CD8+ T cells from PBMCs. The CDR3 here is CASSTWTGEGAGELFF. CDR3 nucleotides: TGTGCCAGCAGCACGTGGACAGGGGAAGGGGCCGGGGAGCTGTTTTTT.